These T cell receptor beta chains were read from a single sample in a study of T cell repertoires in cytomegalovirus infection. TCRdb recomputed calls from the reads with MiXCR, one row per CDR3 protein. The data contain about 180,000 distinct CDR3 sequences, 17% of them singletons. The sequenced sample was CD8+ T cells from PBMCs. The source is a human donor in good health (CMV status not recorded). Some clones in this sample may be carry-over from other donors' samples. CDR3s include the opening cysteine and the closing phenylalanine or tryptophan. A D gene is named only where the DNA matches it firmly. Clone size is given for some rows only: seen once, a few or many times, or a class if the clone is expanded.

13,TRBJ2-7,-,TRBV20-1,-,CSARAPDSYEQYF,TGCAGTGCTAGAGCTCCCGACTCCTACGAGCAGTACTTC
13,TRBJ1-6,-,TRBV11-2,-,CASSSNMDSPLHF,TGTGCCAGCAGCTCTAACATGGATTCACCCCTCCACTTT
14,TRBJ1-2,TRBD1,TRBV12-3/TRBV12-4,-,CASSFAGTGGGYTF,TGTGCCAGCAGTTTCGCCGGGACAGGAGGAGGCTACACCTTC
15,TRBJ2-5,-,TRBV4-1,-,CASSQGPLDPGTQYF,TGCGCCAGCAGCCAAGGCCCTCTCGACCCTGGGACCCAGTACTTC
14,TRBJ1-1,-,TRBV5-1,-,CASSRERVYTEAFF,TGCGCCAGCAGCCGGGAGAGGGTTTACACTGAAGCTTTCTTT
15,TRBJ1-1,-,TRBV7-5,few,CISVPEARGAGEAFF,-
17,TRBJ2-5,-,TRBV7-8,few,CASSFGFLGGIEETQYF,TGTGCCAGCAGCTTTGGTTTCCTTGGGGGAATAGAGGAGACCCAGTACTTC
12,TRBJ2-7,-,TRBV28,-,CASSFTESGQYF,TGTGCCAGCAGTTTTACCGAGAGCGGGCAGTACTTC
14,TRBJ2-7,-,TRBV27,few,CASSFWEGANEQYF,TGTGCCAGCAGTTTCTGGGAGGGGGCAAACGAGCAGTACTTC
16,TRBJ2-3,TRBD2,TRBV7-3,few,CASSHTSGGSTDTQYF,TGTGCCAGCAGCCACACTAGCGGGGGTTCCACAGATACGCAGTATTTT
16,TRBJ1-5,TRBD1,TRBV7-9,-,CASSALTGSGNQPQHF,TGTGCCAGCAGCGCCCTGACAGGGTCGGGCAATCAGCCCCAGCATTTT
16,TRBJ2-7,TRBD2,TRBV4-1,-,CASSQEGRQRDYEQYF,TGCGCCAGCAGCCAAGAGGGTAGGCAGCGGGACTACGAGCAGTACTTC
13,TRBJ1-1,TRBD1,TRBV20-1,few,CSAWDSENTEAFF,TGCAGTGCATGGGACAGCGAAAACACTGAAGCTTTCTTT
16,TRBJ1-6,-,TRBV20-1,-,CSAHPLETLNSAPLHF,TGCAGTGCTCATCCACTTGAGACTTTGAATAGCGCACCCCTCCACTTT
15,TRBJ1-6,TRBD1,TRBV7-9,few,CASSSSQGTFLPLHF,TGTGCCAGCAGCTCATCACAGGGGACCTTTCTCCCCCTCCACTTT
13,TRBJ2-7,-,TRBV6-2/TRBV6-3,-,CARSSRDAYEQYF,TGTGCCCGCAGTTCGAGGGATGCCTACGAGCAGTACTTC
16,TRBJ2-3,TRBD2,TRBV2,-,CASRGPSGGAADTQYF,TGTGCCAGCAGGGGGCCTAGCGGGGGGGCCGCAGATACGCAGTATTTT
13,TRBJ1-1,-,TRBV6-1,few,CASRRPVNTEAFF,TGTGCCAGCAGGAGACCGGTGAACACTGAAGCTTTCTTT
19,TRBJ2-3,TRBD2,TRBV7-6,few,CASSERAGLAGSSTDTQYF,TGTGCCAGCAGCGAACGCGCGGGACTAGCGGGGTCTAGCACAGATACGCAGTATTTT
16,TRBJ1-5,-,TRBV12-3/TRBV12-4,-,CASSPLDPPFYQPQHF,TGTGCCAGCAGTCCGCTCGACCCTCCCTTCTATCAGCCCCAGCATTTT
17,TRBJ2-7,TRBD1,TRBV12-3/TRBV12-4,-,CASSLVGRGRREYEQYF,TGTGCCAGCAGTTTAGTAGGCAGGGGGCGAAGGGAGTACGAGCAGTACTTC
16,TRBJ1-5,TRBD1,TRBV7-2,few,CASSEGQGASGQPQHF,TGTGCCAGCAGCGAGGGACAGGGGGCGTCGGGTCAGCCCCAGCATTTT
13,TRBJ2-7,TRBD2,TRBV28,-,CASTRGGLYEQYF,TGTGCCAGCACCCGGGGGGGATTATACGAGCAGTACTTC
11,TRBJ2-3,-,TRBV5-6,-,CASSSMDTQYF,TGTGCCAGCAGCTCCATGGATACGCAGTATTTT
13,TRBJ2-7,-,TRBV5-1,-,CASSLGVLYEQYF,TGCGCCAGCAGCTTGGGAGTCCTCTACGAGCAGTACTTC
13,TRBJ2-7,TRBD2,TRBV7-8,-,CASGEGPPYEQYF,TGTGCCTCGGGGGAGGGCCCTCCTTACGAGCAGTACTTC
15,TRBJ1-2,-,TRBV7-2,-,CASSLAFDNSYGYTF,TGTGCCAGCAGCTTAGCCTTTGACAACAGCTATGGCTACACCTTC
11,TRBJ2-1,-,TRBV29-1,few,CSVEAFSEQFF,TGCAGCGTTGAAGCTTTCAGTGAGCAGTTCTTC
14,TRBJ2-5,-,TRBV27,-,CASSFTTGTDLEYF,TGTGCCAGCAGTTTTACCACCGGGACCGATCTAGAGTACTTC
13,TRBJ2-7,-,TRBV7-2,few,CASSSASPYEQYF,TGTGCCAGCAGCTCTGCTTCCCCTTACGAGCAGTACTTC
14,TRBJ2-3,TRBD1,TRBV28,-,CASSDGQGTDAQYF,TGTGCCAGCAGTGACGGACAGGGGACAGATGCGCAGTATTTT
13,TRBJ2-2,-,TRBV12-3/TRBV12-4,few,CASSPTGLGELFF,TGTGCCAGCTCCCCGACAGGCCTCGGGGAGCTGTTTTTT
13,TRBJ2-6,-,TRBV6-5,-,CASNPTGANVLTF,TGTGCCAGCAACCCAACTGGGGCCAACGTCCTGACTTTC
15,TRBJ2-1,TRBD2,TRBV29-1,-,CSSGASGGLLNEQFF,TGCAGCTCCGGGGCTAGCGGGGGTCTCTTGAATGAGCAGTTCTTC
13,TRBJ2-4,-,TRBV11-2,many,CASSWDPKNIQYF,TGTGCCAGCAGCTGGGACCCAAAAAACATTCAGTACTTC
15,TRBJ2-3,-,TRBV5-6,-,CASSLALASTDTQYF,TGTGCCAGCAGCTTGGCGCTAGCCAGCACAGATACGCAGTATTTT
16,TRBJ1-2,TRBD1,TRBV4-2,few,CASSQDHVGQDYGYTF,TGTGCCAGCAGCCAAGATCATGTGGGACAGGACTATGGCTACACCTTC
14,TRBJ2-1,TRBD2,TRBV7-9,few,CASTSSGVYNEQFF,TGTGCCAGCACCTCTAGCGGGGTATACAATGAGCAGTTCTTC
14,TRBJ2-3,-,TRBV28,few,CASGDPNLIDTQYF,TGTGCCAGCGGGGACCCCAACTTGATAGATACGCAGTATTTT
12,TRBJ2-7,-,TRBV5-4,-,CASSPERHEQYF,TGTGCCAGCAGTCCAGAGCGCCACGAGCAGTACTTC
14,TRBJ2-2,-,TRBV7-9,-,CASSDGHLSGELFF,TGTGCCAGCAGCGACGGACACTTGAGCGGGGAGCTGTTTTTT
13,TRBJ2-7,-,TRBV30,few,CACLGWDSYEQYF,TGTGCCTGCCTAGGGTGGGACTCCTACGAGCAGTACTTC